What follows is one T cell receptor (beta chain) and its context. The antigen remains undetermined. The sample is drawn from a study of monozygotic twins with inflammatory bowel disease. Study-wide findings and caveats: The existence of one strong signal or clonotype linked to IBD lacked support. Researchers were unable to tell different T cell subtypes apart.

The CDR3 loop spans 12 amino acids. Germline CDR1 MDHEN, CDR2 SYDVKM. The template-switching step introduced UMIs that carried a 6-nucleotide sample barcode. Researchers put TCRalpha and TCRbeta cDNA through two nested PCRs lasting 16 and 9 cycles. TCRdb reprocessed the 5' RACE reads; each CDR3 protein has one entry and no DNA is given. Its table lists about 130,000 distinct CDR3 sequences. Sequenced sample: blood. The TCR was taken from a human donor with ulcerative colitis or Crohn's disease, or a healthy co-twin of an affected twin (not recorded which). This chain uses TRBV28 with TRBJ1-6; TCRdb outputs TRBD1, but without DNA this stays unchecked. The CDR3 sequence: CASDSYNSPLHF. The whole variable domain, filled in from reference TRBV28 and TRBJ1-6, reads DVKVTQSSRYLVKRTGEKVFLECVQDMDHENMFWYRQDPGLGLRLIYFSYDVKMKEKGDIPEGYSVSREKKERFSLILESASTNQTSMYLCASDSYNSPLHFGNGTRLTVT.